Listed below are T cell receptor beta chains from one sample, sequenced in a study of beta chain features in type 1 diabetes. Produced via immunoSEQ multiplex PCR; TCRdb's table is partial and in-frame only. This sample has roughly 330,000 clones, with 9.5% to 11% found just once. Sample: naive CD4+ T cells from blood. The receptor source for this set is a woman aged 30 to 39 in good health. The CDR3 runs from the conserved cysteine through the conserved F or W. Fields, in order: D gene, clone size, J gene, V gene, CDR3 protein, CDR3 DNA. D genes are given only for firm matches. Not every row has a clone size; where given, it reads once, few, many or a size class.

>NA|few|TRBJ2-1|TRBV18
CASSPQEGSYNEQFF
TGTGCCAGCTCACCACAGGAGGGGTCCTACAATGAGCAGTTCTTC
>TRBD2|few|TRBJ2-1|TRBV5-1
CASSTPRGSASGGEQFF
TGCGCCAGCAGCACCCCCCGGGGGTCAGCTAGCGGGGGGGAGCAGTTCTTC
>NA|NA|TRBJ2-7|TRBV6-5
CASSYAALPGFYEQYF
TGTGCCAGCAGTTACGCCGCGCTTCCAGGTTTCTACGAGCAGTACTTC
>TRBD2|NA|TRBJ2-5|TRBV5-1
CASSLAGGETQYF
TGCGCCAGCAGCTTGGCGGGAGGGGAGACCCAGTACTTC
>TRBD2|NA|TRBJ2-3|TRBV7-2
CASSLREGSGTQYF
TGTGCCAGCAGTCTGAGGGAGGGATCTGGCACGCAGTATTTT
>TRBD1|NA|TRBJ2-7|TRBV7-9
CASSSDRVVYEQYF
TGTGCCAGCAGCTCGGACAGGGTGGTCTACGAGCAGTACTTC
>TRBD2|NA|TRBJ2-7|TRBV7-2
CASSTTGLVAEQYF
TGTGCCAGCAGCACGACGGGACTAGTGGCAGAGCAGTACTTC
>NA|NA|TRBJ2-3|TRBV9
CASSEGTHGTDTQYF
TGTGCCAGCAGCGAAGGGACTCATGGCACAGATACGCAGTATTTT
>NA|few|TRBJ1-1|TRBV5-1
CASSLVPGQNTEAFF
TGCGCCAGCAGCTTGGTACCGGGACAGAACACTGAAGCTTTCTTT
>TRBD1|NA|TRBJ1-2|TRBV19
CASSPGQGSGYTF
TGTGCCAGTAGTCCTGGACAGGGAAGTGGCTACACCTTC
>NA|NA|TRBJ2-3|TRBV7-2
CASSRLGGGSDTQYF
TGTGCCAGCAGCAGGCTAGGGGGGGGATCGGATACGCAGTATTTT
>NA|few|TRBJ2-5|TRBV4-3
CASSQEVGSQETQYF
TGCGCCAGCAGCCAAGAAGTCGGGAGCCAAGAGACCCAGTACTTC